This T cell receptor beta chain stems from a study of T-cell reconstitution after alpha-beta-depleted transplantation in children. Preparation of the TCRbeta library involved a method that used unique molecular identifiers. One entry per CDR3 protein results from TCRdb running MiXCR on the PCR reads. This sample has about 610,000 distinct CDR3 sequences, with roughly a tenth found just once. This clonotype was seen repeatedly, ten times or more. The CDR3 is 15 residues long. V was pared by 9 bases and J by 0 bases, with 6 bases of the junction left unmatched. The V gene's germline CDR1 is SEHNR and CDR2 FQNEAQ (reference sequence).

Sequences were derived from PBMCs from the stem cell graft donor, sampled from the stem cell graft. The V gene is TRBV7-9, the J gene TRBJ2-2, with 8 bases aligning to TRBD2. The receptor's source is a human donor who donated a stem cell graft to a child with acute myeloid leukemia. CDR3 region: CASYGRGTNTGELFF. CDR3 nucleotides: TGTGCCAGTTACGGGAGGGGCACGAACACCGGGGAGCTGTTTTTT.